This TCR beta chain was obtained from a study of T cell repertoires in cytomegalovirus infection. Study details: From public TCR beta signatures came an indication of both CMV infection and matching HLA type.

This clonotype has just a few counts. Its antigen is unidentified. CDR1 SGHVS and CDR2 FNYEAQ come from the germline V gene. The CDR3 has 16 amino acids. The V gene lost 1 base and the J gene lost 3 bases, with 10 bases spanning the gap. MiXCR, applied by TCRdb to the reads, yields one record per CDR3 protein. The sample holds fewer than 950,000 distinct CDR3 sequences; over 25% are singletons and the top ten take around 12%. The study's findings and limits: CMV-specific TCR beta clonotypes restricted by HLA-C were the ones dominating the ex vivo response. Frequencies of public TCR beta families were cumulated, and this identified carriers of CMV plus the relevant HLA.

The chain carries TRBV7-6 and TRBJ2-6; D possibly corresponds to TRBD2 (5 bases). The sequenced sample was cultured CD8+ T cells from PBMCs, obtained from culture after CMV antigen stimulation. The receptor comes from a human donor in good health (CMV status not recorded). Some clones in this sample may be carry-over from other donors' samples. The CDR3 here is CASSLGPGNGANVLTF. The CDR3 region has the DNA TGTGCCAGCAGCTTAGGTCCGGGGAATGGGGCCAACGTCCTGACTTTC.